This T cell receptor beta chain was sequenced in a study of shared clonotypes between healthy human individuals. The data were produced by immunoSEQ multiplex PCR, yet TCRdb's version contains in-frame clones alone and is incomplete. The sample holds about 1,900,000 clones, about 95% seen once. Trimming pared 3 bases from V and 0 bases from J, leaving 17 bases between. CDR1 and CDR2 from the germline V gene are GTSNPN and SVGIG (reference sequence). The CDR3 spans 16 residues. Cells designated naive CD8 were CD45RO-negative and were positively selected for CCR7, with terminally differentiated effector memory CD45RA+ cells excluded.

The clonotype comes from a man aged 18 to 29 in good health. The V call is TRBV30, the J call TRBJ1-1, with no clear D. The sample consisted of naive CD8+ T cells sorted from blood. The CDR3 coding sequence is TGTGCCTGGAGGGACCTCGAGGGAGCCCTGAACACTGAAGCTTTCTTT. Its translation: CAWRDLEGALNTEAFF. Filled out from reference TRBV30 and TRBJ1-1, the complete variable domain reads SQTIHQWPATLVQPVGSPLSLECTVEGTSNPNLYWYRQAAGRGLQLLFYSVGIGQISSEVPQNLSASRPQDRQFILSSKKLLLSDSGFYLCAWRDLEGALNTEAFFGQGTRLTVV.